Each of the 5 T cell receptor beta chains below was sequenced from the same sample in a study of shared clonotypes between healthy human individuals. Generated by immunoSEQ multiplex PCR, the TCRdb table keeps only in-frame clones and is missing some. This repertoire shows some 2,400,000 clones, around 95% found once; its top ten account for approximately 0.13%. Sequenced input: naive CD4+ T cells sorted from blood. As to subset: CD45RA+ positively selected. The receptors were gathered from a man younger than 30 in good health.

The chain carries TRBV30 and TRBJ2-3; possible D gene TRBD2, 6 bases. With 1 base removed from V and 2 bases from J, the gap between germline ends came to 25 bases. The CDR3 consists of 19 residues. The germline V gene has CDR1 GTSNPN and CDR2 SVGIG (reference sequence). The CDR3 DNA reads as TGTGCCTGGAGTGGATCCCCCTTTTTCGGGGCGGGGTACACAGATACGCAGTATTTT. Residues: CAWSGSPFFGAGYTDTQYF.

CDR3 nucleotide sequence: TGTGCCTGGAGTGAACTAGCGGGATCTTTTAGTGAGCAGTTCTTC. This codes for CAWSELAGSFSEQFF. The J gene is TRBJ2-1, the V gene TRBV30; 10 nucleotides match TRBD2. Germline trimming cut 1 base from V and 9 bases from J; bases unmatched to any gene: 9. CDR1 and CDR2 (germline): GTSNPN, SVGIG (reference sequence). The CDR3 loop spans 15 amino acids.

The V and J genes are TRBV30 and TRBJ1-2; D might be TRBD1 (6 bases). Germline lookup yields CDR1 GTSNPN and CDR2 SVGIG (reference sequence). Trimming left V 5 bases short and J 4 bases short, with 17 bases between. The CDR3 length is 14 residues. The chain's CDR3 is CAWQGEMGAYGYTF. The CDR3 coding sequence is TGTGCCTGGCAAGGGGAGATGGGGGCCTATGGCTACACCTTC.

This clone was counted a single time. The chain combines TRBV4-3 with TRBJ2-2; D is tentatively TRBD1 or TRBD2 (5 bases each). Germline CDR1 reads LGHNA; CDR2 reads YSLEER. The V end lost 2 bases, the J end lost 4 bases, and 11 bases lay between the germline ends. The CDR3 is 15 amino acids. As DNA, the CDR3 is TGCGCCAGCAGCCAACCCGGGGCCTTCACCGGGGAGCTGTTTTTT. Amino acids: CASSQPGAFTGELFF.

The chain is built from TRBV7-2 and TRBJ2-6, with D uncertain. From germline, CDR1 is SGHTA and CDR2 FQGNSA. CDR3 length equals 15 residues. V gave up 7 bases and J gave up 0 bases, with 10 bases separating them. CDR3 bases: TGTGCCAGCACCATACAAAGCTCTGGGGCCAACGTCCTGACTTTC. Translated, it gives CASTIQSSGANVLTF.